One and the same sample provided the 27 T cell receptor beta chains below, sequenced in a study of radiotherapy plus CTLA-4 blockade in lung cancer. Assay: immunoSEQ multiplex PCR; the TCRdb copy retains only in-frame clones and omits some. The sample includes over 75,000 clones, around 83% of them seen just once. Sequencing was performed on peripheral blood, taken from a patient treated with radiotherapy plus ipilimumab. The receptors originated from a human donor with non-small cell lung cancer who had stable disease on radiotherapy plus ipilimumab.

This chain joins TRBV5-1 and TRBJ2-1; D is ambiguous. The V gene lost 1 base and the J gene lost 5 bases, with 13 bases spanning the gap. This CDR3 is 15 amino acids long. The V gene's germline CDR1 is SGHRS and CDR2 YFSETQ. CDR3 nucleotides: TGCGCCAGCAGCTTGAGGGCCAAACTTGACAATGAGCAGTTCTTC. Its translation is CASSLRAKLDNEQFF.

The chain employs TRBV19 and TRBJ1-1, with D possibly TRBD1 on 5 matching bases. Looked up from germline, CDR1 is LNHDA and CDR2 is SQIVND (reference sequence). V lost 5 bases and J 1 base, leaving 11 bases between the germline ends. The CDR3 is 14 amino acids. CDR3 DNA: TGTGCCAGTAGTTCACAGGTTTCGAACACTGAAGCTTTCTTT. Protein sequence: CASSSQVSNTEAFF. The complete variable domain, with remaining parts taken from reference TRBV19 and TRBJ1-1, reads DGGITQSPKYLFRKEGQNVTLSCEQNLNHDAMYWYRQDPGQGLRLIYYSQIVNDFQKGDIAEGYSVSREKKESFPLTVTSAQKNPTAFYLCASSSQVSNTEAFFGQGTRLTVV.

The CDR3 spells CASSSSGQGDEKLFF. DNA for the CDR3: TGTGCCAGCAGTTCTTCAGGTCAGGGGGATGAAAAACTGTTTTTT. The V call is TRBV28, the J call TRBJ1-4; 7 nucleotides align to TRBD1. The CDR3 is 15 residues long. CDR1 MDHEN and CDR2 SYDVKM come from the germline V gene. V was pared by 4 bases and J by 6 bases, with 8 bases of the junction left unmatched.

The sample holds one count of this clone. The chain carries TRBV5-1 and TRBJ2-1; D remains unclear. CDR3 length: 15 residues. Between the trimmed V and J ends, which lost 0 bases and 4 bases, there was a span of 11 bases. CDR1 is SGHRS and CDR2 is YFSETQ in the germline V gene. In nucleotides, the CDR3 is TGCGCCAGCAGCTTGGTCCGGGCCGGTTACAATGAGCAGTTCTTC. Protein: CASSLVRAGYNEQFF.

This chain uses TRBV5-3 with TRBJ2-2; 10 bases line up with TRBD1. TRBV5-3 is assigned to the ORF class and has an uncertain function. The CDR3 spans 16 residues. V shed 2 bases, J shed 4 bases, and the junction held 5 bases outside the gene matches. CDR3 region: CARSFGTGAGTGELFF. CDR3 DNA: TGTGCCAGAAGCTTCGGGACAGGGGCGGGCACCGGGGAGCTGTTTTTT.

This chain connects TRBV19 to TRBJ2-2, with TRBD2 matching 12 bases. Germline trimming cut 0 bases from V and 4 bases from J; bases unmatched to any gene: 3. Germline CDR1 LNHDA, CDR2 SQIVND (reference sequence). The CDR3 has 17 residues. DNA of the CDR3: TGTGCCAGTAGTATAGAGACTAGCGGGGGCTCCACCGGGGAGCTGTTTTTT. It codes for CASSIETSGGSTGELFF.

CDR3 coding DNA: TGCGCCAGCAGCCTATCCGGTGCAGATACGCAGTATTTT. This gives the protein CASSLSGADTQYF. This chain links TRBV10-2 with TRBJ2-3; no firm D call. Germline V CDR1 and CDR2: WSHSY, SAAADI. Deletions cut 6 bases from V and 4 bases from J, with 11 bases between. The CDR3 has 13 residues.

This clone was counted once. The chain is built from TRBV7-3 and TRBJ2-1; D may be TRBD2 (7 bases). Germline assignment: CDR1 SGHTA and CDR2 FQGTGA. Trimming shortened V by 5 bases and J by 0 bases, and 20 bases separated the two germline ends. The CDR3 spans 18 residues. This chain's CDR3 is CASSEVPRGGSSYNEQFF. The CDR3 DNA reads TGTGCCAGCAGCGAAGTCCCCCGCGGGGGCAGCTCCTACAATGAGCAGTTCTTC.

V and J are TRBV19 and TRBJ1-5; 9 nucleotides line up with TRBD1. V lost 1 base, J lost 4 bases, and 5 bases stayed unmatched. CDR1 is LNHDA and CDR2 is SQIVND in the germline V gene (reference sequence). The CDR3 is 16 amino acids. The DNA for the CDR3 is TGTGCCAGTAGTATAGTTCCCGGACAGGGGAATCAGCCCCAGCATTTT. This encodes CASSIVPGQGNQPQHF. Full variable domain (rest looked up from reference TRBV19 and TRBJ1-5): DGGITQSPKYLFRKEGQNVTLSCEQNLNHDAMYWYRQDPGQGLRLIYYSQIVNDFQKGDIAEGYSVSREKKESFPLTVTSAQKNPTAFYLCASSIVPGQGNQPQHFGDGTRLSIL.

The rearrangement links TRBV9 to TRBJ2-7, with 9 bases aligning to TRBD2. The germline gives CDR1 SGDLS, CDR2 YYNGEE. The CDR3 extends over 16 amino acids. J lost 7 bases, V lost 4 bases, and 15 bases had no gene match. CDR3 amino acids: CASSPRQGGGAREQYF. DNA of the CDR3: TGTGCCAGCAGCCCGAGACAAGGCGGGGGGGCCCGGGAGCAGTACTTC.

The rearrangement links TRBV4-1 to TRBJ1-1; maybe TRBD1 (6 bases). The CDR3 loop spans 16 amino acids. The V gene's germline CDR1 is MGHRA and CDR2 YSYEKL. V lost 0 bases and J lost 4, with 15 bases in between. CDR3 coding DNA: TGCGCCAGCAGCCAAGATCTTGGGGGGCTGGGCACTGAAGCTTTCTTT. It codes for CASSQDLGGLGTEAFF.

This clone was observed a handful of times. The chain has TRBV27 and TRBJ2-3; D gene unclear. The CDR3 length is 13 residues. Trimming removed 6 bases from V and 0 bases from J, with 7 bases in between. The germline CDR1 and CDR2 sequences are MNHEY and SMNVEV (reference sequence). CDR3 loop: CASRPESTDTQYF. The CDR3 bases are TGTGCCAGCAGACCTGAGAGCACAGATACGCAGTATTTT.

The chain employs TRBV6-7 and TRBJ1-1; 8 bases line up with TRBD1. TRBV6-7 is annotated as an ORF whose role is uncertain. Trimming took 1 base from V and 4 from J; bases not matched to a gene: 5. The CDR3 loop spans 15 amino acids. DNA for the CDR3: TGTGCCAGCAGTTACTACGGACAGGGTGGCACTGAAGCTTTCTTT. Translating it yields CASSYYGQGGTEAFF.

The chain couples TRBV7-6 to TRBJ2-5; tentative D call: TRBD2 (5 bases). Germline CDR1 is SGHVS and CDR2 is FNYEAQ. Trimming took off 1 base at V and 1 base at J, with 10 bases between the two ends. This CDR3 comprises 15 residues. CDR3 protein: CASSLGTGIQETQYF. The CDR3 DNA reads as TGTGCCAGCAGCTTAGGTACGGGAATCCAAGAGACCCAGTACTTC.

This clone was observed a single time. The chain carries TRBV5-1 and TRBJ2-2; TRBD1 might be the D (5 bases). The CDR3 spans 15 residues. V lost 6 bases and J lost 0, with 12 bases in between. Germline-derived CDR1 and CDR2 are SGHRS and YFSETQ. As DNA, the CDR3 is TGCGCCAGCATTAGGGGAAGCGCGAACACCGGGGAGCTGTTTTTT. It specifies CASIRGSANTGELFF.

The J gene is TRBJ2-1, the V gene TRBV11-2; 8 bases fit TRBD2. V lost 1 base to trimming and J lost 6 bases; unmatched junction nucleotides: 5. CDR1 is SGHAT, CDR2 FQNNGV, per germline. The CDR3 has 15 amino acids. The CDR3 nucleotides are TGTGCCAGCAGCTTAGTAAGGACTAGCCCCAATGAGCAGTTCTTC. Residues: CASSLVRTSPNEQFF.

This rearrangement joins TRBV11-2 to TRBJ2-7; D uncertain. This CDR3 has 13 residues. CDR1 is SGHAT and CDR2 is FQNNGV in the germline V gene. Trimming left V 6 bases short and J 3 bases short, with 12 bases between. The chain's CDR3 is CASRSTQGYEQYF. The CDR3 DNA follows: TGTGCCAGCAGGTCAACACAAGGCTACGAGCAGTACTTC.

The DNA of the CDR3 is TGCGCCAGCAGCTTAACAGGGAGGGAAAAACTGTTTTTT. It yields the protein CASSLTGREKLFF. The chain is built from TRBV5-1 and TRBJ1-4; TRBD1 is a possible D gene (6 bases). The length of the CDR3 is 13 residues. The germline CDR1 and CDR2 sequences are SGHRS and YFSETQ. V shed 2 bases and J shed 8 bases, with 10 bases lying between them.

This chain links TRBV2 with TRBJ2-2; D gene ambiguous. CDR1 and CDR2 from the germline V gene are SNHLY and FYNNEI. The CDR3 runs to 14 residues. V lost 1 base, J lost 6 bases, and 9 bases lay in between. CDR3 sequence: CASSEVAGPGELFF. DNA for the CDR3: TGTGCCAGCAGTGAAGTTGCAGGACCCGGGGAGCTGTTTTTT.

The chain carries TRBV27 and TRBJ2-1, with 7 bases that match TRBD2. Per germline, CDR1 MNHEY and CDR2 SMNVEV (reference sequence). With V trimmed by 7 bases and J by 8 bases, 17 bases remained unmatched. The CDR3 has 16 residues. CDR3 protein: CASTPSVGEGVYEQFF. The CDR3, as DNA: TGTGCCAGCACCCCCAGTGTGGGGGAGGGTGTGTATGAGCAGTTCTTC.

This chain joins TRBV5-4 and TRBJ1-1, with 12 bases identical to TRBD1. Germline V gene data show CDR1 as SGHNT and CDR2 as YYREEE (reference sequence). This CDR3 has 15 amino acids. The junction had 5 bases not matched to a gene; V was cut back by 1 base and J by 7 bases. CDR3 sequence: CASSLSGTGGSEAFF. CDR3 DNA sequence: TGTGCCAGCAGCTTGAGTGGGACAGGGGGCAGTGAAGCTTTCTTT.

The V gene is TRBV5-8, the J gene TRBJ2-7; D is undetermined. This CDR3 is 12 amino acids long. Trimming took 5 bases from V and 4 from J, leaving 10 bases between them. The germline V gene has CDR1 SGHTS and CDR2 YDEGEE. The DNA of the CDR3 is TGTGCCAGCAGTCCCGGAACTTACGAGCAGTACTTC. Its translation is CASSPGTYEQYF. The whole variable domain, filled in from reference TRBV5-8 and TRBJ2-7, reads EAGVTQSPTHLIKTRGQQATLRCSPISGHTSVYWYQQALGLGLQFLLWYDEGEERNRGNFPPRFSGRQFPNYSSELNVNALELEDSALYLCASSPGTYEQYFGPGTRLTVT.

The genes are TRBV7-2 and TRBJ1-6; D not resolved. This CDR3 spans 13 amino acids. Germline loops: CDR1 SGHTA, CDR2 FQGNSA. Between the trimmed V and J ends, which lost 1 base and 7 bases, there was a span of 5 bases. The CDR3 protein is CASSLGGNSPLHF. The CDR3 DNA sequence: TGTGCCAGCAGCTTAGGAGGGAATTCACCCCTCCACTTT.

V gene TRBV30 combines with J gene TRBJ1-5; 10 bases align to TRBD1. The V segment lost 2 bases and the J segment 4 bases; nucleotides outside the gene matches: 2. CDR1 and CDR2 from the germline V gene are GTSNPN and SVGIG (reference sequence). The CDR3 is 14 amino acids. CDR3 DNA sequence: TGTGCCTGGAGTAGGGGACAGGGGAATCAGCCCCAGCATTTT. It is translated as CAWSRGQGNQPQHF.

V usage is TRBV5-8 and J usage is TRBJ2-7, with D possibly matching TRBD1 (6 bases). Looked up from germline, CDR1 is SGHTS and CDR2 is YDEGEE. The CDR3 is 17 amino acids. Between the trimmed V and J ends, which lost 0 bases and 4 bases, there was a span of 20 bases. This chain's CDR3 is CASSLERGTRLIYEQYF. The DNA for the CDR3 is TGTGCCAGCAGCTTGGAAAGGGGGACCCGGCTGATTTACGAGCAGTACTTC.

V gene TRBV6-5 combines with J gene TRBJ2-3; D is unresolved. Between the trimmed V and J ends, which lost 3 bases and 3 bases, there was a span of 7 bases. CDR1 is MNHEY and CDR2 is SVGAGI in the germline V gene. The CDR3 is made up of 13 amino acids. The CDR3 bases are TGTGCCAGCAGTTATACATCTACAGATACGCAGTATTTT. It specifies CASSYTSTDTQYF.

The chain recombines TRBV9 with TRBJ2-7; perhaps TRBD1 as D (6 bases). From germline, CDR1 is SGDLS and CDR2 YYNGEE. V was shortened by 0 bases and J by 0 bases, with 13 bases between the two germline ends. The CDR3 loop spans 16 amino acids. Written as DNA, the CDR3 is TGTGCCAGCAGCGTAGACGCAGGGGTGAGCTCCTACGAGCAGTACTTC. Translated, it gives CASSVDAGVSSYEQYF.